This TCR beta chain was recovered during a study of T cell repertoires in cytomegalovirus infection. Study-level points and caveats: Cumulative public TCR beta family frequency identified carriers of CMV plus the relevant HLA. Dominating the ex vivo response were TCR beta clonotypes that were CMV-specific and HLA-C-restricted.

On this clonotype: Its antigen remains unidentified.

CDR1 and CDR2 (germline): MNHGY, SAAAGT. The CDR3 runs 12 residues. Trimming removed 8 bases at V and 3 bases at J, with 11 bases between. Using its own MiXCR run on the reads, TCRdb lists one record per CDR3 protein. The table includes under 95,000 distinct CDR3 sequences, under 55% detected once. This specimen consisted of CD8+ T cells from cultured PBMCs, obtained from culture after CMV antigen stimulation. This sequence was found in a human donor in good health (CMV status not recorded). Some clones in this sample may be carry-over from other donors' samples. The chain is built from TRBV6-8 and TRBJ2-7; D call uncertain. The DNA of the CDR3 is TGTGCCAGCCGGAACATTGGCTACGAGCAGTACTTC. This translates into CASRNIGYEQYF.